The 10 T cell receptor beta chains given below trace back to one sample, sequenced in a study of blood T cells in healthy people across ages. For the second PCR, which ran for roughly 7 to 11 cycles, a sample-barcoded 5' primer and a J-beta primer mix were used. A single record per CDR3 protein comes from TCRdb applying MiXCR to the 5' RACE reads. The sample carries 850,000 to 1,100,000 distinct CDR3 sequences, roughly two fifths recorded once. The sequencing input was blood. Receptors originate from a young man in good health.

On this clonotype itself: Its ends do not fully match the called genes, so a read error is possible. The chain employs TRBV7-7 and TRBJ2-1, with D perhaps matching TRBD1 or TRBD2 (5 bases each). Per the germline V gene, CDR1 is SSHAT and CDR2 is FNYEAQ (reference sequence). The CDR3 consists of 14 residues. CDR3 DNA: TGTGCTAGCAGCTCGGGACCCCAGGGAGAGACCCAGTTCTTC. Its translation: CASSSGPQGETQFF.

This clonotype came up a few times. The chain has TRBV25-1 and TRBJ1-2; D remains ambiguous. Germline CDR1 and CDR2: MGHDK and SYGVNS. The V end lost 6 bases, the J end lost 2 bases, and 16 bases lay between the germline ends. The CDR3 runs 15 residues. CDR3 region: CASRAGPAVNYGYTF. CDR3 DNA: TGTGCCAGCAGGGCTGGGCCGGCTGTCAACTATGGCTACACCTTC.

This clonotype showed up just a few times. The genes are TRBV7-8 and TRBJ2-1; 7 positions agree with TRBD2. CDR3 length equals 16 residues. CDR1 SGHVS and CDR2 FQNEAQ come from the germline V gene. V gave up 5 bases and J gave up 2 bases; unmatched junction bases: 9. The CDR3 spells CASSLFSGGTYNEQFF. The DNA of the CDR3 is TGTGCCAGCAGCCTTTTTTCCGGGGGGACCTACAATGAGCAGTTCTTC.

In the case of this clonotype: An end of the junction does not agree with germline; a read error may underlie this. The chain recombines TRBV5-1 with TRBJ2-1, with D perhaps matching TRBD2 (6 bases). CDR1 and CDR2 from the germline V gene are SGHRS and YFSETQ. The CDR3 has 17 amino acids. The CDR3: CASSSPADGDSNNEQFF. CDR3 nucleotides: TGCGCCAGCAGCTCTCCCGCGGATGGGGACTCCAACAATGAGCAGTTCTTC.

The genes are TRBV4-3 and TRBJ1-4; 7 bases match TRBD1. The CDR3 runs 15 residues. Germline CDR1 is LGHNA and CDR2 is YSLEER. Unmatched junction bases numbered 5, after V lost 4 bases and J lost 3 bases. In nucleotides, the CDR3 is TGCGCCAGCAGCCTGGCGACAGGGCCTAATGAAAAACTGTTTTTT. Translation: CASSLATGPNEKLFF.

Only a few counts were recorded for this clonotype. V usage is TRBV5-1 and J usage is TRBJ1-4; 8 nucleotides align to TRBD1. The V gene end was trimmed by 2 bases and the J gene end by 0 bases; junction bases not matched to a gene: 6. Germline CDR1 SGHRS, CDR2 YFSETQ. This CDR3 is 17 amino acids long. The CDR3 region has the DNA TGCGCCAGCAGCTTTTCCGGGACAGGTACAACTAATGAAAAACTGTTTTTT. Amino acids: CASSFSGTGTTNEKLFF. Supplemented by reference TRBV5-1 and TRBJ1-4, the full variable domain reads KAGVTQTPRYLIKTRGQQVTLSCSPISGHRSVSWYQQTPGQGLQFLFEYFSETQRNKGNFPGRFSGRQFSNSRSEMNVSTLELGDSALYLCASSFSGTGTTNEKLFFGSGTQLSVL.

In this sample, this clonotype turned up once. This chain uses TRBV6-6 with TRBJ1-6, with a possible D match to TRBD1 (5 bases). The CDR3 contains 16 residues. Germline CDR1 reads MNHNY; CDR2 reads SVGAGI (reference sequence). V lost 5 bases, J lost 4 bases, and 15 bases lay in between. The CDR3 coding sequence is TGTGCCAGCAGTCAGGGCCGGAGGGATTATAATTCACCCCTCCACTTT. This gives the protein CASSQGRRDYNSPLHF.

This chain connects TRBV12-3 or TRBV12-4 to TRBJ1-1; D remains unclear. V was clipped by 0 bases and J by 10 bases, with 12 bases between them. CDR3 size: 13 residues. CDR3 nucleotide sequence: TGTGCCAGCAGTTTAGCGCCGGGAATGGCAGCTTTCTTT. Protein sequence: CASSLAPGMAAFF.

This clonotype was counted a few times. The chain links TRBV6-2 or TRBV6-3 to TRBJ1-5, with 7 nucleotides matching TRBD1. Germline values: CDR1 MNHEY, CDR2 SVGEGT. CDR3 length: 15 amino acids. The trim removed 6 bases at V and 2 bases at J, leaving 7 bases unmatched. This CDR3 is CASSLQGMRNQPQHF. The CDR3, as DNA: TGTGCCAGCAGCTTACAGGGGATGCGCAATCAGCCCCAGCATTTT.

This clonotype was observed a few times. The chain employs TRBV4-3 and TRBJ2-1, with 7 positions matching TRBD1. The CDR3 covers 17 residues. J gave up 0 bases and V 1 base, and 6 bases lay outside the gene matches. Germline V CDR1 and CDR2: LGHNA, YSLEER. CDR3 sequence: CASSQGQGESSYNEQFF. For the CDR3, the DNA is TGCGCCAGCAGCCAAGGACAGGGAGAAAGCTCCTACAATGAGCAGTTCTTC.